The rows below give T cell receptor beta chains drawn from one sample of a study of technical replicates of blood from a few donors. This table comes from immunoSEQ multiplex PCR, and its TCRdb copy is limited to in-frame clones, with some not included. The sample records some 91,000 clones, roughly 95% being singletons. The source material was T cells isolated from PBMCs. Every receptor here comes from a human donor in good health. CDR3s include the opening cysteine and the closing phenylalanine or tryptophan. The D gene is left open where the match is weak. The size field is filled for only some rows; it gives once, few, many or a size class.

CDR3aa: CASSYSWRVDTGELFF
CDR3nt: TGTGCCAGCAGTTACTCGTGGAGGGTTGACACCGGGGAGCTGTTTTTT
v_gene: TRBV6-5
len: 16
d_gene: NA
abundance: NA
j_gene: TRBJ2-2

CDR3aa: CASSLRGQVTDTQYF
CDR3nt: TGTGCCAGCAGCTTAAGGGGACAGGTCACAGATACGCAGTATTTT
v_gene: TRBV7-7
len: 15
d_gene: TRBD1
abundance: once
j_gene: TRBJ2-3

CDR3aa: CASSFRLQTSGGPPPGQFF
CDR3nt: TGTGCCAGCAGTTTCCGCCTCCAGACTAGCGGGGGGCCCCCCCCTGGGCAGTTCTTC
v_gene: TRBV27
len: 19
d_gene: TRBD2
abundance: NA
j_gene: TRBJ2-1

CDR3aa: CATSLDSYGYTF
CDR3nt: TGTGCCACCAGCCTCGACAGCTATGGCTACACCTTC
v_gene: TRBV15
len: 12
d_gene: NA
abundance: NA
j_gene: TRBJ1-2

CDR3aa: CASSQESAGTPYEQYF
CDR3nt: TGCGCCAGCAGCCAAGAAAGCGCGGGAACCCCCTACGAGCAGTACTTC
v_gene: TRBV4-1
len: 16
d_gene: NA
abundance: NA
j_gene: TRBJ2-7

CDR3aa: CASSRLAGTSTDTQYF
CDR3nt: TGTGCCAGCAGCCGACTAGCGGGAACTAGCACAGATACGCAGTATTTT
v_gene: TRBV7-9
len: 16
d_gene: TRBD2
abundance: NA
j_gene: TRBJ2-3

CDR3aa: CASSERTGGYYEQYF
CDR3nt: TGTGCCAGCAGCGAACGGACAGGGGGCTACTACGAGCAGTACTTC
v_gene: TRBV7-8
len: 15
d_gene: TRBD1
abundance: NA
j_gene: TRBJ2-7

CDR3aa: CASSLGSSRGTEAFF
CDR3nt: TGTGCCAGCAGCCTCGGTTCCTCTCGCGGGACTGAAGCTTTCTTT
v_gene: TRBV7-9
len: 15
d_gene: NA
abundance: NA
j_gene: TRBJ1-1

CDR3aa: CASSPQWDSPFSPQETQYF
CDR3nt: TGTGCCAGCAGCCCCCAGTGGGACAGCCCCTTCTCTCCACAAGAGACCCAGTACTTC
v_gene: TRBV13
len: 19
d_gene: TRBD1
abundance: NA
j_gene: TRBJ2-5

CDR3aa: CASRRAGGPYEQYF
CDR3nt: TGTGCCAGCAGACGAGCGGGAGGGCCCTACGAGCAGTACTTC
v_gene: TRBV28
len: 14
d_gene: TRBD2
abundance: NA
j_gene: TRBJ2-7

CDR3aa: CASSRGPGNEQFF
CDR3nt: TGTGCCAGTAGTAGAGGGCCCGGCAATGAGCAGTTCTTC
v_gene: TRBV19
len: 13
d_gene: NA
abundance: NA
j_gene: TRBJ2-1

CDR3aa: CASSRDRFSGNTIYF
CDR3nt: TGTGCCAGCAGCAGAGACAGATTCTCTGGAAACACCATATATTTT
v_gene: TRBV5-4
len: 15
d_gene: NA
abundance: NA
j_gene: TRBJ1-3

CDR3aa: CASSQNRGRGLAGEETYGYNEQFF
CDR3nt: TGTGCCAGCAGCCAAAACAGGGGCCGAGGACTAGCGGGAGAGGAGACCTATGGCTACAATGAGCAGTTCTTC
v_gene: TRBV4-2
len: 24
d_gene: TRBD2
abundance: NA
j_gene: TRBJ2-1

CDR3aa: CASSLVAGLISGNTIYF
CDR3nt: TGTGCCAGCAGCTTAGTGGCCGGACTGATCTCTGGAAACACCATATATTTT
v_gene: TRBV11-3
len: 17
d_gene: NA
abundance: NA
j_gene: TRBJ1-3

CDR3aa: CASSLQKSGNPYEQYF
CDR3nt: TGCGCCAGCAGCCTCCAGAAGAGCGGGAACCCCTACGAGCAGTACTTC
v_gene: TRBV4-1
len: 16
d_gene: TRBD2
abundance: NA
j_gene: TRBJ2-7

CDR3aa: CASSYGPALGQGTQYF
CDR3nt: TGTGCCAGCAGTTACGGCCCGGCCCTGGGGCAGGGGACCCAGTACTTC
v_gene: TRBV6-5
len: 16
d_gene: NA
abundance: NA
j_gene: TRBJ2-5

CDR3aa: CASGDKAHGYTF
CDR3nt: TGTGCCAGCGGGGACAAAGCCCATGGCTACACCTTC
v_gene: TRBV2
len: 12
d_gene: NA
abundance: NA
j_gene: TRBJ1-2

CDR3aa: CASSAGRLGNTIYF
CDR3nt: TGCGCCAGCAGCGCGGGACGGTTAGGAAACACCATATATTTT
v_gene: TRBV10-1
len: 14
d_gene: NA
abundance: NA
j_gene: TRBJ1-3

CDR3aa: CASKNRDSNQPQHF
CDR3nt: TGTGCCAGCAAAAACAGGGATAGCAATCAGCCCCAGCATTTT
v_gene: TRBV6-5
len: 14
d_gene: NA
abundance: NA
j_gene: TRBJ1-5

CDR3aa: CASSFVRGLTYEQYF
CDR3nt: TGTGCCAGCAGTTTTGTCAGGGGGCTAACATACGAGCAGTACTTC
v_gene: TRBV28
len: 15
d_gene: TRBD1
abundance: NA
j_gene: TRBJ2-7

CDR3aa: CASGQRGGNTDTQYF
CDR3nt: TGCGCCAGCGGACAGCGGGGGGGGAACACAGATACGCAGTATTTT
v_gene: TRBV10-2
len: 15
d_gene: TRBD2
abundance: NA
j_gene: TRBJ2-3

CDR3aa: CASSLSRTGGEQYF
CDR3nt: TGTGCCAGCAGCTTGAGTAGGACAGGCGGCGAGCAGTACTTC
v_gene: TRBV11-3
len: 14
d_gene: TRBD1
abundance: NA
j_gene: TRBJ2-7

CDR3aa: CASSQDWEGSGEQYF
CDR3nt: TGTGCCAGCAGCCAAGATTGGGAGGGGTCCGGCGAGCAGTACTTC
v_gene: TRBV4-2
len: 15
d_gene: TRBD2
abundance: NA
j_gene: TRBJ2-7

CDR3aa: CASSNRQGTRETQYF
CDR3nt: TGTGCCAGCAGCAACCGACAGGGAACGCGGGAGACCCAGTACTTC
v_gene: TRBV5-6
len: 15
d_gene: TRBD1
abundance: NA
j_gene: TRBJ2-5

CDR3aa: CASSPGGLSLEYEQYF
CDR3nt: TGCGCCAGCAGTCCGGGTGGGTTGTCGTTGGAGTACGAGCAGTACTTC
v_gene: TRBV23-1
len: 16
d_gene: NA
abundance: NA
j_gene: TRBJ2-7

CDR3aa: CASSLFLGEGTQYF
CDR3nt: TGTGCCAGCAGCTTATTTCTAGGGGAGGGGACCCAGTACTTC
v_gene: TRBV7-8
len: 14
d_gene: TRBD2
abundance: NA
j_gene: TRBJ2-5

CDR3aa: CASTLGSSGANVLTF
CDR3nt: TGTGCCAGCACCCTCGGGTCGTCTGGGGCCAACGTCCTGACTTTC
v_gene: TRBV27
len: 15
d_gene: NA
abundance: once
j_gene: TRBJ2-6

CDR3aa: CASSQVGGKDTEAFF
CDR3nt: TGTGCCAGCAGCCAAGTCGGGGGGAAGGACACTGAAGCTTTCTTT
v_gene: TRBV4-2
len: 15
d_gene: NA
abundance: NA
j_gene: TRBJ1-1

CDR3aa: CASSIRGEYSNQPQHF
CDR3nt: TGTGCCAGTAGTATACGGGGGGAATATAGCAATCAGCCCCAGCATTTT
v_gene: TRBV19
len: 16
d_gene: NA
abundance: NA
j_gene: TRBJ1-5

CDR3aa: CASSLVAGGHPTDTQYF
CDR3nt: TGCGCCAGCAGCTTAGTAGCAGGGGGGCACCCCACAGATACGCAGTATTTT
v_gene: TRBV5-1
len: 17
d_gene: NA
abundance: NA
j_gene: TRBJ2-3

CDR3aa: CASGGDPDRVELGGYTF
CDR3nt: TGCGCCAGCGGGGGCGACCCGGACAGGGTAGAACTGGGCGGCTACACCTTC
v_gene: TRBV5-1
len: 17
d_gene: TRBD1
abundance: NA
j_gene: TRBJ1-2

CDR3aa: CASSPPQNIRNTGELFF
CDR3nt: TGTGCCAGCTCACCTCCGCAAAACATAAGGAACACCGGGGAGCTGTTTTTT
v_gene: TRBV18
len: 17
d_gene: NA
abundance: once
j_gene: TRBJ2-2

CDR3aa: CASTEWAASMNEQFF
CDR3nt: TGTGCCAGCACCGAGTGGGCAGCCAGTATGAATGAGCAGTTCTTC
v_gene: TRBV9
len: 15
d_gene: NA
abundance: NA
j_gene: TRBJ2-1

CDR3aa: CASTRQGSNEKLFF
CDR3nt: TGTGCCAGTACCCGACAGGGCTCTAATGAAAAACTGTTTTTT
v_gene: TRBV19
len: 14
d_gene: TRBD1
abundance: NA
j_gene: TRBJ1-4

CDR3aa: CACRTSGGTDTQYF
CDR3nt: TGTGCCTGTCGGACTAGCGGGGGGACAGATACGCAGTATTTT
v_gene: TRBV30
len: 14
d_gene: TRBD2
abundance: NA
j_gene: TRBJ2-3

CDR3aa: CASRRSGGPPYNEQFF
CDR3nt: TGCGCCAGCAGGCGAAGCGGGGGTCCCCCCTACAATGAGCAGTTCTTC
v_gene: TRBV5-1
len: 16
d_gene: TRBD2
abundance: NA
j_gene: TRBJ2-1

CDR3aa: CASSPYRAANTEAFF
CDR3nt: TGTGCCAGCAGCCCCTACAGGGCGGCGAACACTGAAGCTTTCTTT
v_gene: TRBV9
len: 15
d_gene: NA
abundance: NA
j_gene: TRBJ1-1

CDR3aa: CASSEQGTLASYEQYF
CDR3nt: TGTGCCAGCAGTGAACAAGGGACACTCGCCTCCTACGAGCAGTACTTC
v_gene: TRBV2
len: 16
d_gene: NA
abundance: once
j_gene: TRBJ2-7

CDR3aa: CAIWRGNSYEQYF
CDR3nt: TGTGCCATCTGGCGGGGGAACTCCTACGAGCAGTACTTC
v_gene: TRBV10-3
len: 13
d_gene: TRBD2
abundance: NA
j_gene: TRBJ2-7

CDR3aa: CASSLEGTGVANTIYF
CDR3nt: TGTGCCAGCAGCTTGGAAGGTACAGGAGTTGCAAACACCATATATTTT
v_gene: TRBV5-6
len: 16
d_gene: NA
abundance: NA
j_gene: TRBJ1-3

CDR3aa: CASSILGVTILSSGANVLTF
CDR3nt: TGTGCCAGTAGTATACTTGGAGTTACCATACTAAGCTCTGGGGCCAACGTCCTGACTTTC
v_gene: TRBV19
len: 20
d_gene: NA
abundance: NA
j_gene: TRBJ2-6

CDR3aa: CASSESNRNTEAFF
CDR3nt: TGTGCCAGCAGCGAATCTAACAGAAACACTGAAGCTTTCTTT
v_gene: TRBV11-3
len: 14
d_gene: NA
abundance: NA
j_gene: TRBJ1-1

CDR3aa: CASSHYSGGETQYF
CDR3nt: TGCGCCAGCAGCCACTATAGCGGGGGAGAGACCCAGTACTTC
v_gene: TRBV4-1
len: 14
d_gene: TRBD2
abundance: NA
j_gene: TRBJ2-5

CDR3aa: CASRLAAYNEQFF
CDR3nt: TGCGCCAGCAGACTAGCGGCCTACAATGAGCAGTTCTTC
v_gene: TRBV10-2
len: 13
d_gene: TRBD2
abundance: NA
j_gene: TRBJ2-1

CDR3aa: CASVFWTSSYEQYF
CDR3nt: TGTGCCAGCGTCTTCTGGACTAGCTCTTACGAGCAGTACTTC
v_gene: TRBV6-1
len: 14
d_gene: TRBD2
abundance: NA
j_gene: TRBJ2-7

CDR3aa: CAWRITSSYEQYF
CDR3nt: TGTGCCTGGAGGATTACTAGCTCCTACGAGCAGTACTTC
v_gene: TRBV30
len: 13
d_gene: NA
abundance: NA
j_gene: TRBJ2-7

CDR3aa: CASSNPGGGAFF
CDR3nt: TGTGCCAGCTCTAATCCGGGGGGGGGAGCTTTCTTT
v_gene: TRBV2
len: 12
d_gene: NA
abundance: NA
j_gene: TRBJ1-1

CDR3aa: CASSQTGEGNQPQHF
CDR3nt: TGCGCCAGCAGCCAAACAGGGGAGGGCAATCAGCCCCAGCATTTT
v_gene: TRBV4-1
len: 15
d_gene: TRBD1
abundance: NA
j_gene: TRBJ1-5

CDR3aa: CASSSPGLSTDTQYF
CDR3nt: TGTGCCAGCAGTTCCCCGGGACTAAGCACAGATACGCAGTATTTT
v_gene: TRBV14
len: 15
d_gene: TRBD2
abundance: NA
j_gene: TRBJ2-3

CDR3aa: CASSLEVGGRLSYNEQFF
CDR3nt: TGTGCCAGCAGCTTAGAGGTTGGCGGGAGACTCTCCTACAATGAGCAGTTCTTC
v_gene: TRBV13
len: 18
d_gene: TRBD2
abundance: NA
j_gene: TRBJ2-1

CDR3aa: CASSTAGTARGYTF
CDR3nt: TGTGCCAGTAGTACCGCTGGGACAGCTAGAGGCTACACCTTC
v_gene: TRBV19
len: 14
d_gene: TRBD1
abundance: NA
j_gene: TRBJ1-2

CDR3aa: CATSRDGGRIEKLFF
CDR3nt: TGTGCCACCAGCAGAGATGGAGGACGGATTGAAAAACTGTTTTTT
v_gene: TRBV15
len: 15
d_gene: NA
abundance: NA
j_gene: TRBJ1-4

CDR3aa: CASSQYRGGVDGETQYF
CDR3nt: TGCGCCAGCAGCCAATATAGAGGAGGGGTTGACGGAGAGACCCAGTACTTC
v_gene: TRBV4-1
len: 17
d_gene: NA
abundance: NA
j_gene: TRBJ2-5

CDR3aa: CASSETGGWRNTIYF
CDR3nt: TGTGCCAGCAGTGAAACAGGGGGCTGGAGAAACACCATATATTTT
v_gene: TRBV2
len: 15
d_gene: TRBD1
abundance: NA
j_gene: TRBJ1-3

CDR3aa: CASSYSNLITEAFF
CDR3nt: TGTGCCAGCAGTTACTCGAACTTGATCACTGAAGCTTTCTTT
v_gene: TRBV6-5
len: 14
d_gene: NA
abundance: NA
j_gene: TRBJ1-1

CDR3aa: CASSVGIYGTWTLRANEKLFF
CDR3nt: TGTGCCAGCAGCGTAGGGATATACGGCACATGGACTTTACGTGCTAATGAAAAACTGTTTTTT
v_gene: TRBV9
len: 21
d_gene: NA
abundance: NA
j_gene: TRBJ1-4

CDR3aa: CASGKALRQAPGEKLFF
CDR3nt: TGTGCCAGCGGCAAGGCCCTCCGACAGGCTCCCGGGGAAAAACTGTTTTTT
v_gene: TRBV19
len: 17
d_gene: NA
abundance: once
j_gene: TRBJ1-4

CDR3aa: CASSTLKGYTF
CDR3nt: TGTGCCAGCAGCACTCTGAAGGGCTACACCTTC
v_gene: TRBV9
len: 11
d_gene: NA
abundance: NA
j_gene: TRBJ1-2

CDR3aa: CASSDETGVYTEAFF
CDR3nt: TGTGCCAGCAGTGACGAAACAGGGGTTTACACTGAAGCTTTCTTT
v_gene: TRBV2
len: 15
d_gene: TRBD1
abundance: NA
j_gene: TRBJ1-1

CDR3aa: CASKGQAFFSSGANVLTF
CDR3nt: TGTGCCAGCAAGGGACAGGCCTTTTTTAGCTCTGGGGCCAACGTCCTGACTTTC
v_gene: TRBV27
len: 18
d_gene: TRBD1
abundance: NA
j_gene: TRBJ2-6